These 23 T cell receptor beta chains were sequenced from one sample in a study of identical twins. TCRdb independently ran MiXCR on the 5' RACE reads; one entry per CDR3 protein. The sample has around 510,000 distinct CDR3 sequences; 13% to 15% are singletons. The sample was also reused in another study, on yellow fever vaccine responses in identical twins.

Input material: CD4+ T cells sorted from blood. The receptors were sampled from a woman aged 18-29 years in good health.

This clonotype was detected ten times or more. The chain carries TRBV4-3 and TRBJ2-7; 8 bases are a match to TRBD2. CDR1 LGHNA and CDR2 YSLEER come from the germline V gene. The CDR3 runs 16 residues. With V trimmed by 2 bases and J by 0 bases, 6 bases remained unmatched. The CDR3 is CASSQTVSGNSYEQYF. The CDR3 nucleotides are TGCGCCAGCAGCCAAACAGTTAGCGGGAACTCCTACGAGCAGTACTTC.

DNA of the CDR3: TGTGCCAGCAGCTTCAGCGGGACAGGGGAAACTGAAGCTTTCTTT. This translates into CASSFSGTGETEAFF. The J gene is TRBJ1-1, the V gene TRBV7-9; TRBD1 matches at 10 bases. The CDR3 runs to 15 residues. Germline CDR1 reads SEHNR; CDR2 reads FQNEAQ (reference sequence). V dropped 3 bases and J dropped 5; count of bases not matched to a gene: 6.

The J gene is TRBJ2-3, the V gene TRBV9, with D possibly being TRBD2 (6 bases). The V gene's germline CDR1 is SGDLS and CDR2 YYNGEE. Trimming took 2 bases from V and 6 from J, leaving 16 bases between them. This CDR3 has 15 residues. CDR3 residues: CASSVGTLKGDTQYF. CDR3 nucleotides: TGTGCCAGCAGCGTCGGGACTCTCAAAGGCGATACGCAGTATTTT. The whole variable domain, filled in from reference TRBV9 and TRBJ2-3, reads DSGVTQTPKHLITATGQRVTLRCSPRSGDLSVYWYQQSLDQGLQFLIQYYNGEERAKGNILERFSAQQFPDLHSELNLSSLELGDSALYFCASSVGTLKGDTQYFGPGTRLTVL.

This clonotype came up a few times. The junction departs from germline at one end; a sequencing error may be responsible. The rearrangement links TRBV20-1 to TRBJ1-6, with D perhaps TRBD1 (5 bases). Germline values: CDR1 DFQATT, CDR2 SNEGSKA (reference sequence). The CDR3 runs to 15 residues. CDR3 in DNA: TGCAGTGCTCGAGAGTTAGGGGACGGTAATTCACCCCTCCACTTT. Its translation is CSARELGDGNSPLHF.

This clonotype occurred a few times. The CDR3 region is CASSLSFKGAGELFF. The CDR3 DNA sequence: TGTGCCAGCAGCTTAAGTTTCAAGGGGGCCGGGGAGCTGTTTTTT. The V gene is TRBV7-2, the J gene TRBJ2-2; possibly TRBD1 for D (6 bases). CDR1 and CDR2 from the germline V gene are SGHTA and FQGNSA. The CDR3 is 15 residues long. The ends were cut back, 2 bases at V and 6 bases at J, with 13 bases in the middle. The variable domain in full, with the rest retrieved from reference TRBV7-2 and TRBJ2-2, is GAGVSQSPSNKVTEKGKDVELRCDPISGHTALYWYRQSLGQGLEFLIYFQGNSAPDKSGLPSDRFSAERTGGSVSTLTIQRTQQEDSAVYLCASSLSFKGAGELFFGEGSRLTVL.

The rearrangement links TRBV6-1 to TRBJ1-5; 9 bases line up with TRBD1. The trim removed 6 bases at V and 4 bases at J, leaving 10 bases unmatched. CDR3 length: 16 residues. Germline CDR1 reads MNHNS; CDR2 reads SASEGT. The CDR3 nucleotides are TGTGCCAGCAGCACTTCCGACAGGGGGAATAATCAGCCCCAGCATTTT. Amino acids: CASSTSDRGNNQPQHF.

This clonotype was recorded at least ten times. V gene TRBV29-1 combines with J gene TRBJ2-3; D is undetermined. Trimming removed 3 bases from V and 7 bases from J, with 14 bases in between. Germline V CDR1 and CDR2: SQVTM, ANQGSEA. The CDR3 is 13 residues long. Here the CDR3 DNA reads TGCAGCGTTGATGAAGGGTTTTCGAATACGCAGTATTTT. Translation: CSVDEGFSNTQYF.

This chain uses TRBV3-1 with TRBJ2-1; TRBD2 aligns across 7 bases. The junction had 4 bases not matched to a gene; V was cut back by 1 base and J by 10 bases. The CDR3 runs to 13 residues. Germline CDR1 LGHDT, CDR2 YNNKEL (reference sequence). DNA for the CDR3: TGTGCCAGCAGCCAAGTGGGAGGGCGAGAGCAGTTCTTC. This gives the protein CASSQVGGREQFF.

This clonotype was observed a few times. The chain recombines TRBV6-2 or TRBV6-3 with TRBJ2-1; 7 nucleotides align to TRBD1. After removal of 6 bases from V and 0 bases from J, the junction contained 5 bases not matched to a gene. The CDR3 length is 15 residues. The germline CDR1 and CDR2 sequences are MNHEY and SVGEGT. CDR3 sequence reads: CASRRQGNSYNEQFF. The CDR3, as DNA: TGTGCCAGCAGGAGACAGGGTAACTCCTACAATGAGCAGTTCTTC.

The chain combines TRBV10-3 with TRBJ2-4; 9 positions agree with TRBD1. V lost 4 bases and J lost 4; bases outside the gene matches: 8. The CDR3 runs to 16 residues. Germline CDR1 ENHRY, CDR2 SYGVKD. CDR3 nucleotide sequence: TGTGCCATCAGTGGGGCTTTACAGGGGGCGAAAAACATTCAGTACTTC. Protein sequence: CAISGALQGAKNIQYF.

This clonotype occurred a few times. V usage is TRBV20-1 and J usage is TRBJ1-2; 8 nucleotides align to TRBD1. CDR3 length equals 13 residues. The germline V gene encodes CDR1 DFQATT and CDR2 SNEGSKA (reference sequence). Unmatched junction bases numbered 10, after V lost 5 bases and J lost 8 bases. The DNA for the CDR3 is TGCAGTGCTCCACAGCAGGGGGCTGAGGGCTACACCTTC. This codes for CSAPQQGAEGYTF.

This clonotype was recorded a few times. The V gene is TRBV7-2, the J gene TRBJ2-5; no reliable D call. The V and J ends lost 4 bases and 2 bases respectively, with 11 bases between them. Looked up from germline, CDR1 is SGHTA and CDR2 is FQGNSA. This CDR3 spans 14 amino acids. The CDR3 protein is CASSYSGPQETQYF. Here the CDR3 DNA reads TGTGCCAGCAGCTATAGTGGGCCTCAAGAGACCCAGTACTTC.

Only a few counts were recorded for this clonotype. The chain joins TRBV28 to TRBJ1-5; TRBD1 might be the D (5 bases). Germline assignment: CDR1 MDHEN and CDR2 SYDVKM. Between the trimmed V and J ends, which lost 6 bases and 2 bases, there was a span of 17 bases. This CDR3 contains 16 residues. DNA of the CDR3: TGTGCCAGCAGAGCCGACGGAGGCAGGGGCAATCAGCCCCAGCATTTT. Its translation: CASRADGGRGNQPQHF.

The chain carries TRBV20-1 and TRBJ2-3; 10 bases align to TRBD2. CDR3 length: 13 residues. The germline V gene encodes CDR1 DFQATT and CDR2 SNEGSKA (reference sequence). Germline trimming cut 6 bases from V and 6 bases from J; bases unmatched to any gene: 6. Written as DNA, the CDR3 is TGCAGTGCAAGCGGGGGGGTTCGGGATACGCAGTATTTT. Translating it yields CSASGGVRDTQYF.

The rearrangement links TRBV5-6 to TRBJ2-7; 9 bases match TRBD2. This CDR3 region has 17 residues. V shed 2 bases and J 4 bases; nucleotides not matched to a gene: 13. Germline values: CDR1 SGHDT, CDR2 YYEEEE. CDR3 coding DNA: TGTGCCAGCAGCTTTACTAGCGGGTACTGGCCGGGATACGAGCAGTACTTC. Protein sequence: CASSFTSGYWPGYEQYF.

The chain has TRBV6-6 and TRBJ1-2; the D is unclear. Germline V gene lookup returns CDR1 MNHNY and CDR2 SVGAGI (reference sequence). V lost 8 bases, J lost 6 bases, and 16 bases lay in between. CDR3 length: 13 residues. The CDR3 DNA is TGTGCCAGCGCCGCCGAAATACCCGATGGCTACACCTTC. Translated: CASAAEIPDGYTF.

This clonotype was seen repeatedly, ten times or more. This chain uses TRBV12-3 or TRBV12-4 with TRBJ1-5; tentatively, D is TRBD1 (5 bases). Trimming removed 9 bases at V and 2 bases at J, with 11 bases between. There are 13 residues in the CDR3. DNA for the CDR3: TGTGCCAGTTTCGGGGGGGGCAATCAGCCCCAGCATTTT. Translation gives CASFGGGNQPQHF.

The CDR3 region has the DNA TGTGCCAGCAGCTTGATGGTAGCGGGAGAGGGTGGGGAGACCCAGTACTTC. Amino acid sequence: CASSLMVAGEGGETQYF. This chain connects TRBV5-6 to TRBJ2-5; 9 bases map to TRBD2. The CDR3 extends over 17 amino acids. With V trimmed by 1 base and J by 5 bases, 12 bases remained unmatched. CDR1 is SGHDT, CDR2 YYEEEE, per germline.

The chain joins TRBV23-1 to TRBJ2-7; 7 bases are a match to TRBD1. TRBV23-1 is an ORF, and what it does is uncertain. This CDR3 is built from 12 residues. CDR3 bases: TGCGTTCTTGGGACAGTGACCTACGAGCAGTACTTC. Amino acids: CVLGTVTYEQYF.

This clonotype was recorded a few times. The J gene is TRBJ2-3, the V gene TRBV10-3, with 7 bases aligning to TRBD2. The ends lost 8 bases at V and 0 bases at J; junction bases unmatched: 5. The CDR3 runs 14 residues. CDR1 and CDR2 (germline): ENHRY, SYGVKD. CDR3 in amino acids: CAIGSGGSTDTQYF. The CDR3 nucleotides read TGTGCCATCGGATCGGGGGGTAGCACAGATACGCAGTATTTT.

The chain carries TRBV6-5 and TRBJ2-1, with D perhaps TRBD1 or TRBD2 (5 bases each). V was trimmed by 7 bases and J by 10 bases, leaving 11 bases between them. The CDR3 length is 11 residues. The V gene's germline CDR1 is MNHEY and CDR2 SVGAGI. The CDR3 bases are TGTGCCAGCAACCAGGGCGGGGAGCAGTTCTTC. Translation: CASNQGGEQFF.

In the case of this clonotype: The germline gene is not matched at one end of the junction; a read error may be the cause. V is TRBV11-2 and J is TRBJ2-7; 11 bases are shared with TRBD2. The CDR3 is made up of 17 amino acids. The germline CDR1 and CDR2 sequences are SGHAT and FQNNGV. Written as DNA, the CDR3 is TGTGCCAGCAGCTTAGAAGGGACTAGCGGAACTGGCCTACGGGCGCACTTC. Its translation is CASSLEGTSGTGLRAHF.

In this sample, this clonotype turned up many times. CDR3 in DNA: TGTGCCAGCACCCAAAGGGGCGGCATCGGGGGGGAGCTGTTTTTT. Residues: CASTQRGGIGGELFF. This chain connects TRBV12-3 or TRBV12-4 to TRBJ2-2; maybe TRBD1 (5 bases). V lost 7 bases, J lost 8 bases, and 20 bases lay in between. CDR3 length equals 15 residues.